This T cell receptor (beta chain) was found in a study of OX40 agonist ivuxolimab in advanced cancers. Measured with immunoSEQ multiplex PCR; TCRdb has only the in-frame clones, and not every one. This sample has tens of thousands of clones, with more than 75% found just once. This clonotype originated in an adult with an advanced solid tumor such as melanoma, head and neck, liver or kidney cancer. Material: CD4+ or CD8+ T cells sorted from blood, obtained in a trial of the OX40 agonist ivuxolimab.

DNA for the CDR3: TGCGCCAGCAGCTCCAGATCGACAGCCGCGGGTGAAAAACTGTTTTTT. Translation gives CASSSRSTAAGEKLFF. The gene calls are TRBV4-3 and TRBJ1-4; a weak D match, TRBD1 (5 bases). CDR1 and CDR2 (germline): LGHNA, YSLEER. Trimming cost V 5 bases and J 7 bases, with 20 bases left between them. This CDR3 is built from 16 residues.